In its sample, the clone carrying this T cell receptor beta chain was seen a few times. Its antigen is not known. This entry is derived from a study of T-cell reconstitution after alpha-beta-depleted transplantation in children. General study findings and limits: The study traced high day-60 TCRbeta diversity in some patients to surviving recipient T cells and thymic progenitors. By one year post-transplant, T-cell counts and diversity largely arose from T cells that were newly produced. About two months after transplant, alpha-beta T cells reportedly came from several hundred expanded graft clones.

CDR3 length: 13 amino acids. Trimming took 5 bases from V and 8 from J, leaving 12 bases between them. CDR1 is SGHTA, CDR2 FQGNSA, per germline. The TCRbeta library was prepared with unique molecular identifiers. Each CDR3 protein is one row after TCRdb ran MiXCR on the PCR reads. The sample comprises some 200,000 distinct CDR3 sequences, about 8.2% of which are singletons, and about 40% rests with the top ten. The chain employs TRBV7-2 and TRBJ1-4, with D possibly matching TRBD1 (5 bases). The origin of this receptor is a male patient aged 2 to 10 who had a stem cell transplant for acute myeloid leukemia, so the T cells may come from the graft donor. Sequenced here: PBMCs, mostly from graft donor cells, sampled 360 days after TCRalphabeta/CD19-depleted stem cell transplant. CDR3 bases: TGTGCCAGCAGCCGAGGCTGGGGGGAAAAACTGTTTTTT. It codes for CASSRGWGEKLFF.